This TCR beta chain was retrieved from a study of blood T cell repertoires in COVID-19. V lost 0 bases, J lost 9 bases, and 12 bases lay in between. The CDR3 is made up of 13 amino acids. Germline V CDR1 and CDR2: GTSNPN, SVGIG (reference sequence). The repertoire was sequenced with immunoSEQ multiplex PCR; TCRdb's copy has only in-frame clones and lacks some. This repertoire shows 150,000 to 200,000 clones, 80% to 90% found once; its top ten account for more than 3%. The specimen sequenced was peripheral blood. The receptor comes from a man aged 55 to 70 with acute or convalescent COVID-19. This chain links TRBV30 with TRBJ1-5; D possibly corresponds to TRBD1 (6 bases). The CDR3 sequence: CAWSVGGGRPQHF. The CDR3 DNA sequence: TGTGCCTGGAGTGTAGGGGGGGGGCGGCCCCAGCATTTT.